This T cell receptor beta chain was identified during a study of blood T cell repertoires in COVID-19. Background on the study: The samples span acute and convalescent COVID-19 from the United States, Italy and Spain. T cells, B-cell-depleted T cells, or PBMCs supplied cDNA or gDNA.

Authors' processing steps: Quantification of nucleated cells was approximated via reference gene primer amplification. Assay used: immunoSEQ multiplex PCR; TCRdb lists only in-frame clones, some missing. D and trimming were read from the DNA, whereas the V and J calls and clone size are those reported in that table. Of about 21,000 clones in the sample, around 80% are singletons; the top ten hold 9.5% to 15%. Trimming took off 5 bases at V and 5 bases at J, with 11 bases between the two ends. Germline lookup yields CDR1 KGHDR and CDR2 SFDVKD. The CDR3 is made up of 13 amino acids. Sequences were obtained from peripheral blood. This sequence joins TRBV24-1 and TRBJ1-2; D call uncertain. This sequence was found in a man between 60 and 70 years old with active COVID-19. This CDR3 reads CATSGGSAYGYTF. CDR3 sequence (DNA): TGTGCCACCAGTGGAGGGTCCGCATATGGCTACACCTTC.